Listed here is a single TCR beta chain. Its antigen remains unidentified. V shed 7 bases and J 4 bases; nucleotides not matched to a gene: 5. Germline CDR1 MNHEY, CDR2 SMNVEV (reference sequence). The CDR3 runs 14 residues. Bulk CD8+ and CD4+ cells came from magnetic negative isolation; CD8+ TEMRA by FACS. This entry belongs to a study of CD8 T cells in Susac syndrome. Study-level results: The study conceded that its TCR sequencing and HLA analysis involved relatively few individuals.

Reverse transcription of roughly 0.45 to 1 ug RNA was carried out with random hexamers. TCR beta CDR3 was amplified by immunoSEQ multiplex PCR. This amplification extended across 54 Vbeta and 13 Jbeta segments. A single record per CDR3 protein comes from TCRdb applying MiXCR to the immunoSEQ multiplex PCR reads. The sample consists of some 120,000 distinct CDR3 sequences, 94% of them appearing once. The sequenced material came from CD4+ T cells from PBMCs. This receptor was obtained from a human donor in good health. This chain joins TRBV27 and TRBJ1-1; 11 positions agree with TRBD1. CDR3 nucleotide sequence: TGTGCCAGCAAAGGACAGGGGGCGGGCACTGAAGCTTTCTTT. Translated: CASKGQGAGTEAFF.